Presented here are 32 T cell receptor beta chains from one specimen sequenced in a study of shared clonotypes between healthy human individuals. The protocol was immunoSEQ multiplex PCR, while the TCRdb copy is restricted to in-frame clones and leaves out a portion. The profile shows more than 2 million clones, approximately 94% of them singletons. Sample: naive CD4+ T cells sorted from blood. Subset meaning: CD45RA+ positively selected. These receptors originate from a young man in good health.

The chain recombines TRBV2 with TRBJ1-1, with 8 bases that match TRBD1. Germline trimming cut 3 bases from V and 4 bases from J; bases unmatched to any gene: 10. This CDR3 is 16 amino acids long. Germline V gene sequence: CDR1 SNHLY, CDR2 FYNNEI. CDR3 loop: CASSDTGGLLGTEAFF. The CDR3 region has the DNA TGTGCCAGCAGTGATACAGGGGGTTTGTTGGGCACTGAAGCTTTCTTT.

The rearrangement joins TRBV5-1 to TRBJ1-3, with D hard to call. Trimming took 4 bases from V and 0 from J, leaving 11 bases between them. This CDR3 has 15 residues. Germline CDR1 reads SGHRS; CDR2 reads YFSETQ. CDR3 residues: CASSKDTSSGNTIYF. The CDR3 DNA sequence: TGCGCCAGCAGCAAAGACACGAGCTCTGGAAACACCATATATTTT.

The count of this clone is one. The CDR3 DNA reads as TGTGCCAGCAGCAGCAGGGTTCCCTACGAGCAGTACTTC. This translates into CASSSRVPYEQYF. The rearrangement uses TRBV7-2 and TRBJ2-7, with D possibly TRBD1 on 5 matching bases. The V end was cut by 5 bases, the J end by 2 bases, with 10 bases between. This CDR3 contains 13 residues. Germline CDR1 and CDR2: SGHTA and FQGNSA.

The gene calls are TRBV13 and TRBJ2-3; the D gene is possibly TRBD2 (6 bases). Germline values: CDR1 PRHDT, CDR2 FYEKMQ (reference sequence). The CDR3 has 14 amino acids. Trimming took off 10 bases at V and 0 bases at J, with 14 bases between the two ends. The CDR3 nucleotides read TGTGCCACCAGGGACTTCGCTAGCACAGATACGCAGTATTTT. It is translated as CATRDFASTDTQYF.

The rearrangement joins TRBV2 to TRBJ2-5; D possibly corresponds to TRBD1 (5 bases). V was shortened by 6 bases and J by 4 bases, with 9 bases between the two germline ends. Germline CDR1 reads SNHLY; CDR2 reads FYNNEI. The CDR3 loop spans 12 amino acids. The CDR3 DNA reads as TGTGCCAGCAGCGCAGGGTCAGAGACCCAGTACTTC. Amino acid sequence: CASSAGSETQYF.

V gene TRBV28 combines with J gene TRBJ1-2; 9 nucleotides match TRBD1. The V gene end was trimmed by 5 bases and the J gene end by 3 bases; junction bases not matched to a gene: 13. Germline CDR1 reads MDHEN; CDR2 reads SYDVKM. This CDR3 region has 17 residues. CDR3 sequence (DNA): TGTGCCAGCAGTCCTGCCGGGACAGGGACCCCTGACTATGGCTACACCTTC. Protein sequence: CASSPAGTGTPDYGYTF.

This chain links TRBV5-1 with TRBJ1-1; D possibly corresponds to TRBD1 (5 bases). Germline assignment: CDR1 SGHRS and CDR2 YFSETQ. This CDR3 region has 14 residues. The germline V and J ends were trimmed by 5 bases and 1 base, with 12 bases remaining between them. The CDR3, as DNA: TGCGCCAGCAGGGGGGTGACAGAGAACACTGAAGCTTTCTTT. Residues: CASRGVTENTEAFF.

V is TRBV4-1 and J is TRBJ2-6; D is undetermined. This CDR3 comprises 15 residues. V was shortened by 7 bases and J by 0 bases, with 10 bases between the two germline ends. Per germline, CDR1 MGHRA and CDR2 YSYEKL. The CDR3 coding sequence is TGCGCCAGCATGCGCGTGAGCTCTGGGGCCAACGTCCTGACTTTC. Protein sequence: CASMRVSSGANVLTF.

The V and J genes are TRBV11-2 and TRBJ2-3; D ambiguous. Per the germline V gene, CDR1 is SGHAT and CDR2 is FQNNGV. Trimming took 4 bases from V and 2 from J, leaving 10 bases between them. The CDR3 runs to 14 residues. CDR3 sequence: CASSSVVLTDTQYF. The CDR3 coding sequence is TGTGCCAGCAGCTCCGTGGTACTCACAGATACGCAGTATTTT.

This chain joins TRBV5-1 and TRBJ1-1; D might be TRBD1 (5 bases). The CDR3 is 15 amino acids. The germline V gene has CDR1 SGHRS and CDR2 YFSETQ. Trimming took off 6 bases at V and 1 base at J, with 16 bases between the two ends. In nucleotides, the CDR3 is TGCGCCAGCACTAGTGGAGGGGCGCCGAACACTGAAGCTTTCTTT. It translates to CASTSGGAPNTEAFF.

There are a few counts of this clone. The chain is built from TRBV27 and TRBJ1-2; TRBD1 is a possible D gene (5 bases). CDR3 size: 12 residues. Germline CDR1 reads MNHEY; CDR2 reads SMNVEV (reference sequence). V lost 4 bases and J lost 10, with 13 bases in between. This chain's CDR3 is CASSSLLGDYTF. CDR3 in DNA: TGTGCCAGCAGTTCCCTATTGGGGGACTACACCTTC.

This clone was picked up a small number of times. J is TRBJ1-6 and V is TRBV5-4, with D tentatively TRBD1 (6 bases). The germline V gene encodes CDR1 SGHNT and CDR2 YYREEE (reference sequence). V shed 4 bases and J shed 7 bases, with 9 bases lying between them. This CDR3 comprises 13 residues. CDR3: CASSGGQNSPLHF. CDR3 DNA: TGTGCCAGCAGCGGAGGACAGAATTCACCCCTCCACTTT.

Concerning this clone itself: An end of the junction differs from the germline gene, which may be a read error. This chain uses TRBV7-2 with TRBJ2-1; tentative D call: TRBD1 (6 bases). Germline V lookup: CDR1 SGHTA, CDR2 FQGNSA. CDR3 size: 15 residues. CDR3 in DNA: TGTGCCAGCAGCGTAGCCGGGACAAGCTACAATGAGCAGTTCTTC. Its protein is CASSVAGTSYNEQFF.

The V gene is TRBV5-4, the J gene TRBJ1-1; 7 bases are shared with TRBD1. The V and J ends lost 2 bases and 7 bases, in that order; junction bases with no gene match: 5. Germline CDR1 SGHNT, CDR2 YYREEE (reference sequence). This CDR3 contains 13 residues. CDR3 in DNA: TGTGCCAGCAGCTTCCTCGACAGGGTTGAAGCTTTCTTT. Translated, it gives CASSFLDRVEAFF.

This clone was seen once. The CDR3 sequence is CASSSGEGSHYGYTF. CDR3 DNA: TGTGCCAGCAGTTCCGGCGAGGGTTCACACTATGGCTACACCTTC. The chain couples TRBV25-1 to TRBJ1-2; no clear D gene. Trimming took off 5 bases at V and 3 bases at J, with 16 bases between the two ends. Germline V gene lookup returns CDR1 MGHDK and CDR2 SYGVNS. The CDR3 is made up of 15 amino acids.

Worth noting for this clone: The same CDR3 can be traced to other DNA sequences in this sample. DNA of the CDR3: TGTGCCAGCAGTGAACAGGGTTCGGATGGCTACACCTTC. Protein sequence: CASSEQGSDGYTF. The J gene is TRBJ1-2, the V gene TRBV2; tentative D call: TRBD1 (5 bases). This CDR3 is 13 amino acids long. The V and J ends lost 2 bases and 6 bases respectively, with 10 bases between them. CDR1 is SNHLY and CDR2 is FYNNEI in the germline V gene.

The chain carries TRBV28 and TRBJ1-2; TRBD1 aligns across 7 bases. Germline V lookup: CDR1 MDHEN, CDR2 SYDVKM. Trimming cost V 2 bases and J 4 bases; bases outside gene matches: 16. This CDR3 region has 18 residues. CDR3 nucleotides: TGTGCCAGCAGTTTAATGGGGCAGGGGGGAACTAAGACCTATGGCTACACCTTC. Translating gives CASSLMGQGGTKTYGYTF.

The V gene is TRBV7-8, the J gene TRBJ2-5; D uncertain. There are 13 residues in the CDR3. The germline CDR1 and CDR2 sequences are SGHVS and FQNEAQ. Between the trimmed V and J ends, which lost 5 bases and 3 bases, there was a span of 10 bases. The CDR3 DNA reads as TGTGCCAGCAGCCTGACCCGGGAAGAGACCCAGTACTTC. Translating it yields CASSLTREETQYF.

This clone was counted once. This chain connects TRBV5-4 to TRBJ2-7; 8 bases line up with TRBD1. V lost 3 bases, J lost 4 bases, and 9 bases stayed unmatched. CDR3 length: 15 residues. Germline V CDR1 and CDR2: SGHNT, YYREEE (reference sequence). In DNA form, the CDR3 reads TGTGCCAGCAGCTCGCCGGACAGGGTTAGTTACGAGCAGTACTTC. It yields the protein CASSSPDRVSYEQYF.

The chain combines TRBV10-1 with TRBJ2-3; D is possibly TRBD2 (7 bases). V was clipped by 11 bases and J by 0 bases, with 15 bases between them. The CDR3 is 14 amino acids. Germline values: CDR1 WNHNN, CDR2 SYGVQD (reference sequence). In DNA form, the CDR3 reads TGCGCCTCCAGAGGGGGGGAAAGCACAGATACGCAGTATTTT. This encodes CASRGGESTDTQYF.

V and J are TRBV7-2 and TRBJ1-4, with a tentative D call TRBD1 (6 bases). Germline V gene lookup returns CDR1 SGHTA and CDR2 FQGNSA. This CDR3 region has 16 residues. V was cut by 2 bases and J by 8 bases, with 18 bases left in between. DNA of the CDR3: TGTGCCAGCAGCTTAACGAGGGGTGAAAGGGGGGAAAAACTGTTTTTT. Its translation: CASSLTRGERGEKLFF.

Details on this clone: The sample has other DNA sequences that encode this CDR3 too. The chain has TRBV30 and TRBJ2-1, with a weak D call TRBD2 (6 bases). V was shortened by 3 bases and J by 3 bases, with 9 bases between the two germline ends. Germline V gene data show CDR1 as GTSNPN and CDR2 as SVGIG (reference sequence). This CDR3 has 13 amino acids. The CDR3 reads CAWRGGVYNEQFF. The CDR3 DNA sequence: TGTGCCTGGAGGGGGGGAGTCTACAATGAGCAGTTCTTC.

The chain links TRBV2 to TRBJ1-1, with TRBD1 matching over 8 bases. Per germline, CDR1 SNHLY and CDR2 FYNNEI. This CDR3 is 14 amino acids long. Trimming at V came to 6 bases and at J to 1 base, leaving 4 bases not matched to a gene. The CDR3 protein is CASRLTGGNTEAFF. The CDR3 DNA follows: TGTGCCAGCAGGCTTACAGGGGGGAACACTGAAGCTTTCTTT.

This sequence joins TRBV5-1 and TRBJ1-2; the match to TRBD1 covers 8 bases. The CDR3 sequence is 13 residues long. V lost 5 bases, J lost 7 bases, and 7 bases stayed unmatched. Germline V lookup: CDR1 SGHRS, CDR2 YFSETQ. CDR3 coding DNA: TGCGCCAGCAGTTCCGGGACAGGATTTGGCTACACCTTC. This gives the protein CASSSGTGFGYTF.

The rearrangement joins TRBV7-2 to TRBJ2-7; 7 positions match TRBD1. This CDR3 is 13 amino acids long. V gave up 5 bases and J gave up 6 bases; unmatched junction bases: 7. The germline CDR1 and CDR2 sequences are SGHTA and FQGNSA. In DNA form, the CDR3 reads TGTGCCAGCAGCGAACAGGGGATCCTCGAGCAGTACTTC. Encoded protein: CASSEQGILEQYF.

The chain employs TRBV30 and TRBJ2-5, with 9 bases aligning to TRBD2. Germline lookup yields CDR1 GTSNPN and CDR2 SVGIG (reference sequence). Trimming took 5 bases from V and 5 from J; bases not matched to a gene: 12. The CDR3 runs to 15 residues. The DNA of the CDR3 is TGTGCCTGGGGCGGGTTAGCGGGAGCCGGGGAGACCCAGTACTTC. Translating it yields CAWGGLAGAGETQYF.

V and J are TRBV11-3 and TRBJ2-1; possibly TRBD1 for D (5 bases). The germline V gene has CDR1 SGHNT and CDR2 YENEEA. This CDR3 spans 15 amino acids. Trimming cost V 2 bases and J 7 bases, with 15 bases left between them. The CDR3 region is CASSLLIGVSNEQFF. The DNA for the CDR3 is TGTGCCAGCAGCTTACTTATAGGGGTTTCGAATGAGCAGTTCTTC.

This clone has just one count. This chain connects TRBV19 to TRBJ2-5, with a possible D match to TRBD2 (5 bases). V gave up 6 bases and J gave up 4 bases, with 18 bases separating them. Germline V CDR1 and CDR2: LNHDA, SQIVND (reference sequence). This CDR3 spans 15 amino acids. The CDR3 protein is CASSLPGLGGETQYF. As DNA, the CDR3 is TGTGCCAGTAGCCTTCCGGGCCTCGGAGGAGAGACCCAGTACTTC.

V is TRBV28 and J is TRBJ2-2; tentatively, D is TRBD1 or TRBD2 (7 bases each). Trimming took 10 bases from V and 3 from J, leaving 24 bases between them. Germline V gene sequence: CDR1 MDHEN, CDR2 SYDVKM. The CDR3 runs 17 residues. CDR3 nucleotides: TGTGCCACCCTCCCCCCCAAAGGGAGGGGGCACACCGGGGAGCTGTTTTTT. Protein sequence: CATLPPKGRGHTGELFF.

This rearrangement joins TRBV6-1 to TRBJ2-7; D may be TRBD1 (5 bases). The CDR3 contains 14 residues. Germline-derived CDR1 and CDR2 are MNHNS and SASEGT. V gave up 0 bases and J gave up 4 bases, with 10 bases separating them. Written as DNA, the CDR3 is TGTGCCAGCAGTGAAGCTGGGGCAGATTACGAGCAGTACTTC. Encoded protein: CASSEAGADYEQYF.

V and J are TRBV10-1 and TRBJ2-3; unclear D gene. The CDR3 is 14 amino acids. The V and J ends lost 4 bases and 0 bases respectively, with 8 bases between them. Per germline, CDR1 WNHNN and CDR2 SYGVQD (reference sequence). CDR3 in amino acids: CASSVGPSTDTQYF. CDR3 nucleotides: TGCGCCAGCAGTGTCGGACCGAGCACAGATACGCAGTATTTT.

The chain links TRBV10-3 to TRBJ2-7; D might be TRBD2 (5 bases). From germline, CDR1 is ENHRY and CDR2 SYGVKD. The CDR3 covers 15 residues. Trimming took 6 bases from V and 0 from J, leaving 15 bases between them. This chain's CDR3 is CAISRTAADSYEQYF. The CDR3 nucleotides are TGTGCCATCAGCCGCACAGCGGCCGACTCCTACGAGCAGTACTTC.